This T cell receptor (beta chain) came from a study of tumor and adjacent non-tumor tissue in lung cancer. Study information: Aged about 31 to 85 years, patients included about 11 men and roughly five women with stage I to III disease. Findings of the study overall: Significantly higher TCR diversity was found in tumor than normal lung. Higher tumor TCR diversity was associated with shorter survival.

Of note for this clonotype: The antigen remains unidentified. No conserved phenylalanine or tryptophan is present at the end of the CDR3, so a read error is the likely explanation. It is unclear where the CDR3 begins or ends on the DNA, so no DNA is shown, and the CDR3 is as TCRdb lists it.

TCRbeta libraries were built with three rounds of nested PCR, modified from ARM-PCR. Via MiXCR, TCRdb re-called the multiplex PCR reads, giving one row per CDR3 protein. The profile shows approximately 90,000 distinct CDR3 sequences, under 80% of them singletons. The template was RNA from unsorted bulk tissue. The normal lung tissue was taken more than 3 cm from the tumor edge. The sample was distant non-tumor lung tissue. The receptor's source is a woman aged 45-65 years with non-small cell lung cancer.

CDR3 amino acids: CASNSRQGTHEQYC. The chain recombines TRBV11-2 with TRBJ2-7; the table's TRBD1 call for D was not verified on the DNA. Germline V gene lookup returns CDR1 SGHAT and CDR2 FQNNGV. Termini included, the CDR3 measures 14 amino acids.